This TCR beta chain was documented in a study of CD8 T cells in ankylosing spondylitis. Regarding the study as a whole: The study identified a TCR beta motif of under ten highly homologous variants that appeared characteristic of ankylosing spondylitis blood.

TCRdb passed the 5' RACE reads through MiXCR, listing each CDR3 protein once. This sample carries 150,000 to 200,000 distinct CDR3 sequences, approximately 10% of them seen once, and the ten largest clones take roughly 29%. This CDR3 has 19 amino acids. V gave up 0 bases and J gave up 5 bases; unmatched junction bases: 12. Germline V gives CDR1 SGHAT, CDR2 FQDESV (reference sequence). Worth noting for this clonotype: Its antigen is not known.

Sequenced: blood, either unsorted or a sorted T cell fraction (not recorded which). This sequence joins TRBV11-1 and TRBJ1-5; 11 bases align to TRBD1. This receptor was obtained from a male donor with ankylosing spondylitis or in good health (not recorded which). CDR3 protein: CASSLARGTGGIKDQPQHF. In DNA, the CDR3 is TGTGCCAGCAGCTTAGCGAGGGGGACAGGGGGTATTAAGGATCAGCCCCAGCATTTT.